This entry lists 32 T cell receptor beta chains sequenced from one sample in a study of PD-1 blockade in classical Hodgkin lymphoma. Noted time point: cycle 4 day 1 (C4D1), after less than 7 weeks of nivolumab. Every patient relapsed after autologous stem cell transplantation, and brentuximab vedotin exposure varied. The repertoire was sequenced with immunoSEQ multiplex PCR; TCRdb's copy has only in-frame clones and lacks some. Seen here are tens of thousands of clones, 91% observed once, and the top ten hold under 13%. Material: peripheral blood mononuclear cells (PBMCs), obtained before the fourth cycle of nivolumab. These TCRs come from a human donor with classical Hodgkin lymphoma.

This clone was found once. The CDR3 here is CASSLTAGSDEQYF. CDR3 DNA: TGCGCCAGCAGCTTGACTGCAGGGTCCGACGAGCAGTACTTC. This chain links TRBV5-1 with TRBJ2-7, with D possibly matching TRBD1 (5 bases). V was cut by 1 base and J by 5 bases, with 13 bases left in between. The germline V gene encodes CDR1 SGHRS and CDR2 YFSETQ. The CDR3 has 14 residues.

This rearrangement joins TRBV5-6 to TRBJ1-2; no reliable D call. Germline V lookup: CDR1 SGHDT, CDR2 YYEEEE. V shed 0 bases and J shed 2 bases, with 8 bases lying between them. CDR3 length: 14 amino acids. The CDR3: CASSLGHGNYGYTF. CDR3 coding DNA: TGTGCCAGCAGCTTGGGGCATGGAAACTATGGCTACACCTTC.

This sequence joins TRBV7-9 and TRBJ1-2; D is possibly TRBD1 (5 bases). The germline V gene has CDR1 SEHNR and CDR2 FQNEAQ (reference sequence). The CDR3 runs 17 residues. Trimming took off 8 bases at V and 2 bases at J, with 24 bases between the two ends. CDR3 amino acids: CASETTLGGIRNYGYTF. The CDR3 DNA reads TGTGCCAGCGAAACCACCTTGGGGGGAATACGCAACTATGGCTACACCTTC.

The chain combines TRBV19 with TRBJ2-7; 7 bases match TRBD1. Per the germline V gene, CDR1 is LNHDA and CDR2 is SQIVND (reference sequence). The J segment lost 0 bases and the V segment lost 6 bases, leaving 5 bases of the junction unmatched. The CDR3 has 14 amino acids. In DNA, the CDR3 is TGTGCCAGTAGCAAAAGACAGGGCTCCTACGAGCAGTACTTC. This codes for CASSKRQGSYEQYF.

The chain uses TRBV30 and TRBJ1-2; 7 nucleotides align to TRBD1. The CDR3 extends over 14 amino acids. Germline assignment: CDR1 GTSNPN and CDR2 SVGIG (reference sequence). Trimming cost V 1 base and J 5 bases; bases outside gene matches: 7. The CDR3 spells CAWSDEGARYGYTF. The CDR3 region has the DNA TGTGCCTGGAGTGATGAGGGGGCGAGATATGGCTACACCTTC.

The genes are TRBV25-1 and TRBJ1-6; perhaps TRBD1 as D (5 bases). Germline V lookup: CDR1 MGHDK, CDR2 SYGVNS. V lost 3 bases and J 7 bases, leaving 10 bases between the germline ends. This CDR3 has 14 residues. This chain's CDR3 is CASSDPGENSPLHF. The CDR3 DNA is TGTGCCAGCAGTGACCCGGGGGAAAATTCACCCCTCCACTTT.

The chain is built from TRBV7-9 and TRBJ1-6; D possibly corresponds to TRBD1 (6 bases). From germline, CDR1 is SEHNR and CDR2 FQNEAQ (reference sequence). This CDR3 comprises 13 residues. V lost 7 bases, J lost 8 bases, and 12 bases lay in between. The CDR3 nucleotides are TGTGCCAGCACCGGACAGAGGGATTCACCCCTCCACTTT. Translation gives CASTGQRDSPLHF.

The V call is TRBV10-3, the J call TRBJ1-5; D not resolved. The V and J ends lost 11 bases and 7 bases respectively, with 15 bases between them. CDR3 length: 12 amino acids. Per germline, CDR1 ENHRY and CDR2 SYGVKD. The CDR3 protein is CAPPQRRQPQHF. CDR3 coding DNA: TGTGCCCCCCCTCAGAGAAGACAGCCCCAGCATTTT.

V and J are TRBV5-1 and TRBJ1-2, with 7 bases fitting TRBD1. CDR3 length: 16 amino acids. V lost 3 bases to trimming and J lost 3 bases; unmatched junction nucleotides: 11. Germline CDR1 SGHRS, CDR2 YFSETQ. CDR3 sequence: CASSSSEQGTYYGYTF. The CDR3, as DNA: TGCGCCAGCAGCTCATCCGAACAGGGGACATACTATGGCTACACCTTC.

The count of this clone is one. CDR3 nucleotide sequence: TGCGCCAGCAGCTTAAGAGCGGGATCCACTGAAGCTTTCTTT. Protein: CASSLRAGSTEAFF. The rearrangement links TRBV5-1 to TRBJ1-1; no firm D call. This CDR3 contains 14 residues. Trimming pared 2 bases from V and 4 bases from J, leaving 12 bases between. Germline lookup yields CDR1 SGHRS and CDR2 YFSETQ.

This clone was seen once. The rearrangement links TRBV27 to TRBJ2-5, with 9 bases lining up with TRBD2. CDR3 length equals 14 residues. Germline CDR1 reads MNHEY; CDR2 reads SMNVEV (reference sequence). J gave up 4 bases and V 7 bases, and 7 bases lay outside the gene matches. CDR3 DNA: TGTGCCAGCAATAGGGCGGGGGGGCGAGAGACCCAGTACTTC. It is translated as CASNRAGGRETQYF.

V is TRBV11-3 and J is TRBJ2-3; 8 nucleotides line up with TRBD2. The germline CDR1 and CDR2 sequences are SGHNT and YENEEA. Trimming removed 1 base from V and 3 bases from J; junction bases left unmatched: 6. CDR3 length equals 16 residues. CDR3 sequence (DNA): TGTGCCAGCAGCTTAGGCCGGGGGGGCCAAACAGATACGCAGTATTTT. The encoded protein is CASSLGRGGQTDTQYF. The whole variable domain, filled in from reference TRBV11-3 and TRBJ2-3, reads EAGVVQSPRYKIIEKKQPVAFWCNPISGHNTLYWYLQNLGQGPELLIRYENEEAVDDSQLPKDRFSAERLKGVDSTLKIQPAELGDSAVYLCASSLGRGGQTDTQYFGPGTRLTVL.

The chain uses TRBV4-1 and TRBJ2-1; D perhaps matches TRBD2 (6 bases). Trimming pared 1 base from V and 15 bases from J, leaving 10 bases between. The CDR3 runs 11 residues. Looked up from germline, CDR1 is MGHRA and CDR2 is YSYEKL. The CDR3 reads CASSQGLEGFF. Written as DNA, the CDR3 is TGCGCCAGCAGCCAAGGACTAGAGGGGTTCTTC.

V is TRBV27 and J is TRBJ1-3; D unresolved. The germline V and J ends were trimmed by 5 bases and 2 bases, with 10 bases remaining between them. The CDR3 extends over 14 amino acids. The germline V gene encodes CDR1 MNHEY and CDR2 SMNVEV (reference sequence). CDR3 sequence reads: CASSARNPGNTIYF. CDR3 coding DNA: TGTGCCAGCAGTGCCAGGAACCCTGGAAACACCATATATTTT.

The V gene is TRBV5-1, the J gene TRBJ2-1, with 12 bases identical to TRBD2. The CDR3 covers 15 residues. After removal of 4 bases from V and 6 bases from J, the junction contained 5 bases not matched to a gene. Germline values: CDR1 SGHRS, CDR2 YFSETQ. DNA of the CDR3: TGCGCCAGCAGCGTACTAGCGGGGGGCGTCAATGAGCAGTTCTTC. It translates to CASSVLAGGVNEQFF. Based on the CDR3 plus reference TRBV5-1 and TRBJ2-1, the full variable domain is KAGVTQTPRYLIKTRGQQVTLSCSPISGHRSVSWYQQTPGQGLQFLFEYFSETQRNKGNFPGRFSGRQFSNSRSEMNVSTLELGDSALYLCASSVLAGGVNEQFFGPGTRLTVL.

The chain combines TRBV30 with TRBJ2-7; D might be TRBD1 (6 bases). Germline values: CDR1 GTSNPN, CDR2 SVGIG (reference sequence). V gave up 0 bases and J gave up 4 bases, with 7 bases separating them. The CDR3 sequence is 12 residues long. The CDR3 spells CAWSVGGYEQYF. As DNA, the CDR3 is TGTGCCTGGAGTGTAGGGGGATACGAGCAGTACTTC.

This chain links TRBV7-8 with TRBJ2-3; D call uncertain. CDR1 and CDR2 (germline): SGHVS, FQNEAQ. Trimming took 1 base from V and 4 from J, leaving 3 bases between them. The CDR3 consists of 12 residues. The CDR3 sequence is CASSLGPDTQYF. The CDR3 DNA sequence: TGTGCCAGCAGCTTAGGTCCAGATACGCAGTATTTT.

This clone showed up just once. The chain links TRBV19 to TRBJ1-1; the D is unclear. Trimming cost V 3 bases and J 5 bases, with 13 bases left between them. CDR1 and CDR2 from the germline V gene are LNHDA and SQIVND (reference sequence). The CDR3 has 14 amino acids. The CDR3 sequence is CASSIQEPSTEAFF. DNA for the CDR3: TGTGCCAGTAGTATCCAGGAGCCGAGTACTGAAGCTTTCTTT. Full variable domain (outside the CDR3, taken from reference TRBV19 and TRBJ1-1): DGGITQSPKYLFRKEGQNVTLSCEQNLNHDAMYWYRQDPGQGLRLIYYSQIVNDFQKGDIAEGYSVSREKKESFPLTVTSAQKNPTAFYLCASSIQEPSTEAFFGQGTRLTVV.

This chain connects TRBV10-3 to TRBJ1-5, with D uncertain. Trimming shortened V by 2 bases and J by 3 bases, and 5 bases separated the two germline ends. The germline gives CDR1 ENHRY, CDR2 SYGVKD. There are 13 residues in the CDR3. CDR3 sequence reads: CAISETPNQPQHF. As DNA, the CDR3 is TGTGCCATCAGTGAGACACCCAATCAGCCCCAGCATTTT.

The chain has TRBV11-3 and TRBJ2-7; D gene ambiguous. V was trimmed by 8 bases and J by 0 bases, leaving 11 bases between them. CDR1 and CDR2 from the germline V gene are SGHNT and YENEEA. CDR3 length: 13 amino acids. CDR3 coding DNA: TGTGCCAGCGGCCCGGGTAACTCCTACGAGCAGTACTTC. Protein product: CASGPGNSYEQYF.

CDR3 bases: TGTGCCAGCAGCTTTTCAGGAAACACCGGGGAGCTGTTTTTT. This translates into CASSFSGNTGELFF. The chain employs TRBV7-3 and TRBJ2-2; D is unresolved. With 3 bases removed from V and 2 bases from J, the gap between germline ends came to 7 bases. The CDR3 extends over 14 amino acids. Per germline, CDR1 SGHTA and CDR2 FQGTGA.

This rearrangement joins TRBV28 to TRBJ1-1; no firm D call. Trimming stripped 6 bases from V and 3 bases from J, with 14 bases between. CDR1 and CDR2 (germline): MDHEN, SYDVKM. The CDR3 consists of 14 residues. The CDR3 sequence is CASSKNMGDTEAFF. The CDR3 coding sequence is TGTGCCAGCAGCAAAAACATGGGCGACACTGAAGCTTTCTTT.

This clone was seen a single time. The rearrangement links TRBV28 to TRBJ2-5; D is perhaps TRBD1 (6 bases). This CDR3 is 14 amino acids long. Germline V gene data show CDR1 as MDHEN and CDR2 as SYDVKM. Trimming shortened V by 6 bases and J by 0 bases, and 11 bases separated the two germline ends. CDR3 protein: CASRETGNQETQYF. DNA of the CDR3: TGTGCCAGCAGGGAGACAGGAAACCAAGAGACCCAGTACTTC.

The V and J genes are TRBV25-1 and TRBJ1-1; D is perhaps TRBD1 (6 bases). Trimming stripped 4 bases from V and 7 bases from J, with 13 bases between. Per the germline V gene, CDR1 is MGHDK and CDR2 is SYGVNS. The length of the CDR3 is 13 residues. The CDR3 loop is CASSGQGHLEAFF. The DNA of the CDR3 is TGTGCCAGCAGTGGGCAGGGGCACCTTGAAGCTTTCTTT.

The chain uses TRBV6-5 and TRBJ1-1; D remains ambiguous. V lost 8 bases to trimming and J lost 1 base, with 14 bases between them. The CDR3 has 14 residues. Per the germline V gene, CDR1 is MNHEY and CDR2 is SVGAGI. In nucleotides, the CDR3 is TGTGCCAGCCTTAAGAGCTACCGGAACACTGAAGCTTTCTTT. This sequence encodes CASLKSYRNTEAFF.

The chain uses TRBV19 and TRBJ2-3; TRBD2 matches 7 bases. Germline V CDR1 and CDR2: LNHDA, SQIVND (reference sequence). The trim removed 2 bases at V and 2 bases at J, leaving 4 bases unmatched. The CDR3 length is 15 residues. Here the CDR3 reads CASSISGTLTDTQYF. The CDR3 DNA is TGTGCCAGTAGTATAAGCGGGACTCTCACAGATACGCAGTATTTT.

The chain combines TRBV7-9 with TRBJ2-7; D may be TRBD1 (6 bases). V lost 5 bases to trimming and J lost 3 bases, with 17 bases between them. Germline loops: CDR1 SEHNR, CDR2 FQNEAQ (reference sequence). CDR3 length: 15 residues. The CDR3 loop reads CASSPWWGRHYEQYF. The CDR3 DNA reads TGTGCCAGCAGCCCCTGGTGGGGGCGGCACTACGAGCAGTACTTC. Full variable domain (missing parts from reference TRBV7-9 and TRBJ2-7): DTGVSQNPRHKITKRGQNVTFRCDPISEHNRLYWYRQTLGQGPEFLTYFQNEAQLEKSRLLSDRFSAERPKGSFSTLEIQRTEQGDSAMYLCASSPWWGRHYEQYFGPGTRLTVT.

The chain employs TRBV7-2 and TRBJ1-4; weak D call: TRBD1 (5 bases). The germline CDR1 and CDR2 sequences are SGHTA and FQGNSA. This CDR3 spans 12 amino acids. V was pared by 6 bases and J by 3 bases, with 5 bases between. CDR3 coding DNA: TGTGCCAGCAGGGGACCTAATGAAAAACTGTTTTTT. Its translation: CASRGPNEKLFF.

V and J are TRBV6-6 and TRBJ1-3; D is uncertain. This CDR3 spans 14 amino acids. The V end was cut by 5 bases, the J end by 0 bases, with 8 bases between. Germline loops: CDR1 MNHNY, CDR2 SVGAGI (reference sequence). The CDR3 here is CASSQTPSGNTIYF. The CDR3 DNA reads TGTGCCAGCAGTCAGACACCCTCTGGAAACACCATATATTTT.

The chain uses TRBV18 and TRBJ1-2; 7 nucleotides agree with TRBD1. The germline V gene encodes CDR1 KGHSH and CDR2 LQKENI. The V segment lost 1 base and the J segment 2 bases; nucleotides outside the gene matches: 7. The CDR3 is 16 amino acids. This chain's CDR3 is CASSPREGGLNYGYTF. The CDR3 DNA is TGTGCCAGCTCACCACGCGAAGGGGGCCTGAACTATGGCTACACCTTC.

The V gene is TRBV19, the J gene TRBJ2-7; 7 nucleotides line up with TRBD1. V was clipped by 4 bases and J by 3 bases; unmatched bases: 3. CDR3 length: 13 amino acids. Germline-derived CDR1 and CDR2 are LNHDA and SQIVND (reference sequence). CDR3 sequence: CASSSGQDYEQYF. The CDR3 DNA is TGTGCCAGTAGTAGCGGACAGGACTACGAGCAGTACTTC.

The chain is built from TRBV4-2 and TRBJ2-3; 7 bases are a match to TRBD1. The J segment lost 3 bases and the V segment lost 0 bases, leaving 9 bases of the junction unmatched. Germline lookup yields CDR1 LGHNA and CDR2 YNFKEQ. The CDR3 contains 17 residues. CDR3 sequence reads: CASSQEFGTAETDTQYF. CDR3 DNA sequence: TGTGCCAGCAGCCAAGAATTTGGGACAGCGGAAACAGATACGCAGTATTTT.